One T cell receptor beta chain is described in this entry. What it binds is not known. The data belong to a study of cytomegalovirus exposure and HLA in healthy donors. Study context: The roughly 120 validation repertoires, a later analysis reported, used the same platform as the approximately 700 first-cohort repertoires.

The table came from immunoSEQ multiplex PCR; TCRdb's copy has only in-frame clones and leaves some out. The repertoire has 60,000 to 80,000 clones, just under 85% of them found once; the top ten carry approximately 3%. In germline, CDR1 is ENHRY, CDR2 SYGVKD. Trimming took 9 bases from V and 9 from J; bases not matched to a gene: 6. There are 14 residues in the CDR3. Findings and caveats of the study: In a later analysis, first-cohort TCR clusters were found to tend to co-occur in the 130 or so validation repertoires. Despite most TCR sequences being rare, some public TCRs occurred in many donors.

The validation cohort, a group of around 130 subjects, included the donors and was separate from the approximately 700-subject first cohort. Source material: PBMCs. The TCR was taken from a man aged 25-45 years in good health and CMV-seronegative. The V and J genes are TRBV10-3 and TRBJ2-1, with 15 positions matching TRBD2. The CDR3 DNA follows: TGTGCCATGCGGACTAGCGGGGGGGAATCTGAGCAGTTCTTC. This translates into CAMRTSGGESEQFF.